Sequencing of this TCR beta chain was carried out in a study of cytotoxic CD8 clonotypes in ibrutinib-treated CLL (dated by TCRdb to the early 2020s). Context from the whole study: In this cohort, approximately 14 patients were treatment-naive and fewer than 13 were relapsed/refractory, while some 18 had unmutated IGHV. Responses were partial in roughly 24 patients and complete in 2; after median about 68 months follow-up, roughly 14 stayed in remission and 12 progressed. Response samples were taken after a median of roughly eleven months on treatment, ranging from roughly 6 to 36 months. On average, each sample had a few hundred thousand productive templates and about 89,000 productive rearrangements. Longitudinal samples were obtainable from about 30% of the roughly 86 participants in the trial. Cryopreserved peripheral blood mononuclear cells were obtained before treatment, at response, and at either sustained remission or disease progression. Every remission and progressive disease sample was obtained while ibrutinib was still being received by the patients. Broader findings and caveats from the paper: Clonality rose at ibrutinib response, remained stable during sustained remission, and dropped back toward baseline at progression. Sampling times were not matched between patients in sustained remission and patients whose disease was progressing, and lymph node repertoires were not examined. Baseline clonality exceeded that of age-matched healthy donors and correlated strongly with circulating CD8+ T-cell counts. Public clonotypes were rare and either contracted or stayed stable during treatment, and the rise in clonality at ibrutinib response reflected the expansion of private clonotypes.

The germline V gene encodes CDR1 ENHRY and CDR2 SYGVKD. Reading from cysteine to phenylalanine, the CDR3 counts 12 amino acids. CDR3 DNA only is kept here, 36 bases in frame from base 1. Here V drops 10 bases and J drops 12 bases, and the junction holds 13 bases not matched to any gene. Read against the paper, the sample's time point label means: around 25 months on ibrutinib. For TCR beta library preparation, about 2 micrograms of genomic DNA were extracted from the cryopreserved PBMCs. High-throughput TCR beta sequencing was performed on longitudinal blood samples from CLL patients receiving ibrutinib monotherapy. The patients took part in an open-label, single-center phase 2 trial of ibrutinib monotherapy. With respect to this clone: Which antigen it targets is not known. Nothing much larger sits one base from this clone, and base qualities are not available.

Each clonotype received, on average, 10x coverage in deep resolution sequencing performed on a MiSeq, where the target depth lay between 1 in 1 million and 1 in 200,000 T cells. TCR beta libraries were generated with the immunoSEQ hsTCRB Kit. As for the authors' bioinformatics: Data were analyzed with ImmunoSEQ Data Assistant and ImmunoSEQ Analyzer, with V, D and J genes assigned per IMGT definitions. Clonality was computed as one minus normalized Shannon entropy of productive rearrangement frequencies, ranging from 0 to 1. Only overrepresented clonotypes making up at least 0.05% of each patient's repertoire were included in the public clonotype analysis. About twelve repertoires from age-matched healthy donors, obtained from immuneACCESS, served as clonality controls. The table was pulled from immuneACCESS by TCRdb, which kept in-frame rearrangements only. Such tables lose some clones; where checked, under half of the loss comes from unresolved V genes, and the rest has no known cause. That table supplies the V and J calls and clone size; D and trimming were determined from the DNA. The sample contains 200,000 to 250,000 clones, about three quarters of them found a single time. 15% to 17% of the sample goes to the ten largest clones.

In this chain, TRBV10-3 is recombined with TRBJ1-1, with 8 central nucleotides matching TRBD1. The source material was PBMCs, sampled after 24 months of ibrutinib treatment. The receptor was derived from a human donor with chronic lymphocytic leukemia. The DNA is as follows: TGTGCCACCTATGACAGGGGTTCAACATCTTTCTTT. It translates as CATYDRGSTSFF.